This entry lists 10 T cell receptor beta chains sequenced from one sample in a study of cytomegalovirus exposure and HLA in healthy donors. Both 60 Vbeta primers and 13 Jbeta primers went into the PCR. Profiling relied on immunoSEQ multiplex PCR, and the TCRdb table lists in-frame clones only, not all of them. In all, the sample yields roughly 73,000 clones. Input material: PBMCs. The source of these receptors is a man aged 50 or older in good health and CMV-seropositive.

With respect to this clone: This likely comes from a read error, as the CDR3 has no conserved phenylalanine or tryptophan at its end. The CDR3 coding sequence is TGTGCCAGCCCCAATCTATCGAACTATGGCTACACCCTC. Its translation: CASPNLSNYGYTL. The chain links TRBV6-1 to TRBJ1-2; D remains ambiguous. Trimming took off 8 bases at V and 2 bases at J, with 12 bases between the two ends. The V gene's germline CDR1 is MNHNS and CDR2 SASEGT. CDR3 length: 13 amino acids.

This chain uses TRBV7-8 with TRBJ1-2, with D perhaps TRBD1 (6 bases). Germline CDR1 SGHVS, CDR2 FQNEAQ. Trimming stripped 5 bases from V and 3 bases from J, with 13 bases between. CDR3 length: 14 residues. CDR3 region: CASSPRTVHYGYTF. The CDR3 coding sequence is TGTGCCAGCAGCCCCAGGACAGTACACTATGGCTACACCTTC.

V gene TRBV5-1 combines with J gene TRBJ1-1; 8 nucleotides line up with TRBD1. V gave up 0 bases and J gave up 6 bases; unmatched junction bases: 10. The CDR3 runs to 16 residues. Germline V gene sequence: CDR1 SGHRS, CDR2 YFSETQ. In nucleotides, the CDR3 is TGCGCCAGCAGCTTGGCCCCGGCAGGGGGCAACGCTGAAGCTTTCTTT. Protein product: CASSLAPAGGNAEAFF.

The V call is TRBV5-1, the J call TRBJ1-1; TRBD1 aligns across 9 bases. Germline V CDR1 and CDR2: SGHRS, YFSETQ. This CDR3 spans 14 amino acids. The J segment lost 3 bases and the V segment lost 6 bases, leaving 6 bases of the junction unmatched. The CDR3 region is CASTRDREDTEAFF. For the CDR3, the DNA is TGCGCCAGCACCCGGGACAGGGAGGACACTGAAGCTTTCTTT.

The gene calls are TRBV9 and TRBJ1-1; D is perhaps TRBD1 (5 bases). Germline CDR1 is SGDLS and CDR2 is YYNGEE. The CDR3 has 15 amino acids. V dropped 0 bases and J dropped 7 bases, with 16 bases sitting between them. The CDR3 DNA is TGTGCCAGCAGCGTAGTAGGCACTCGGGGGGTTGAAGCTTTCTTT. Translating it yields CASSVVGTRGVEAFF.

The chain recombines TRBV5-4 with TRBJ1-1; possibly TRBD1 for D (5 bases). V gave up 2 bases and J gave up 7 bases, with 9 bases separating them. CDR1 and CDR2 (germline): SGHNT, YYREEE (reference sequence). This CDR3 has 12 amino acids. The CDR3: CASSLGAVEAFF. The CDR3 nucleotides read TGTGCCAGCAGCTTAGGGGCAGTTGAAGCTTTCTTT.

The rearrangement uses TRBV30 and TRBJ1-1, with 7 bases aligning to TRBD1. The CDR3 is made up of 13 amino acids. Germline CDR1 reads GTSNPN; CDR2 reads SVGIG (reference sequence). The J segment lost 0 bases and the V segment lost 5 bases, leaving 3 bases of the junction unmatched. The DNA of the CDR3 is TGTGCCTGGTCGACAGGGATGAACACTGAAGCTTTCTTT. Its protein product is CAWSTGMNTEAFF.

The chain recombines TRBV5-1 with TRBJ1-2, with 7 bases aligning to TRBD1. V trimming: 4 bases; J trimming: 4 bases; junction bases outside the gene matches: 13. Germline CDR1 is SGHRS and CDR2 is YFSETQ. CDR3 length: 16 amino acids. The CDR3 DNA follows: TGCGCCAGCAGCCGTATCCCGGGACAGAGTATCTATGGCTACACCTTC. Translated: CASSRIPGQSIYGYTF.

The CDR3, as DNA: TGCGCCAGCAGCTTGGGCCCGACAGGGTACGAGCAGTACTTC. It translates to CASSLGPTGYEQYF. The V call is TRBV5-1, the J call TRBJ2-7; TRBD1 agrees at 7 bases. From germline, CDR1 is SGHRS and CDR2 YFSETQ. V lost 0 bases and J lost 4; bases outside the gene matches: 4. The CDR3 covers 14 residues.

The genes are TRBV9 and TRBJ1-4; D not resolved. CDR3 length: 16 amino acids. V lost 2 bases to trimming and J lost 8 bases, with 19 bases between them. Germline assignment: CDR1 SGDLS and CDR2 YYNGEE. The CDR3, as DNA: TGTGCCAGCAGCGTTAATGTTTTAACTCGTAAGGAAAAACTGTTTTTT. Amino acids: CASSVNVLTRKEKLFF.